Each of the 18 T cell receptor beta chains below was sequenced from the same sample in a study of blood T cell repertoires in COVID-19. The repertoire was sequenced with immunoSEQ multiplex PCR; TCRdb's copy has only in-frame clones and lacks some. The sample includes 110,000 or so clones, 88% of them seen just once. Sequenced sample: peripheral blood. The receptor source for this set is a human donor in a cohort sampled during active COVID-19.

This clone appeared once. The chain joins TRBV28 to TRBJ2-6, with TRBD2 matching 8 bases. The germline V gene encodes CDR1 MDHEN and CDR2 SYDVKM. V shed 4 bases, J shed 1 base, and the junction held 9 bases outside the gene matches. This CDR3 is built from 18 residues. The CDR3 is CASSSAGGAESGANVLTF. The CDR3 DNA reads TGTGCCAGCAGTTCCGCGGGGGGCGCAGAATCTGGGGCCAACGTCCTGACTTTC.

J is TRBJ1-2 and V is TRBV7-9, with 12 bases matching TRBD1. V lost 5 bases to trimming and J lost 8 bases; unmatched junction nucleotides: 6. Germline CDR1 and CDR2: SEHNR and FQNEAQ (reference sequence). This CDR3 has 14 residues. The CDR3 here is CASSQGQGAGGYTF. The DNA for the CDR3 is TGTGCCAGCAGCCAGGGACAGGGGGCCGGAGGCTACACCTTC.

The CDR3 spells CSVEASGGTSYEQYF. The CDR3 DNA reads TGCAGCGTTGAAGCTAGCGGGGGAACCTCCTACGAGCAGTACTTC. V gene TRBV29-1 combines with J gene TRBJ2-7; 10 bases agree with TRBD2. The J segment lost 0 bases and the V segment lost 1 base, leaving 3 bases of the junction unmatched. Germline values: CDR1 SQVTM, CDR2 ANQGSEA. The CDR3 has 15 residues.

Comment on this clone: One junction end does not reproduce the germline sequence, and a read error may be involved. V is TRBV2 and J is TRBJ2-5; TRBD1 matches 9 bases. CDR1 SNHLY and CDR2 FYNNEI come from the germline V gene. There are 14 residues in the CDR3. Here the CDR3 reads CASREGQGWETQYF. DNA of the CDR3: TGTGCCAGCAGGGAAGGACAGGGGTGGGAGACCCAGTACTTC.

This clone was picked up one time. This sequence joins TRBV27 and TRBJ2-1; 7 nucleotides align to TRBD2. The CDR3 length is 13 residues. With 6 bases clipped from V and 5 bases from J, the junction kept 4 bases outside the gene matches. Germline V CDR1 and CDR2: MNHEY, SMNVEV (reference sequence). CDR3 amino acids: CASSPAGHNEQFF. For the CDR3, the DNA is TGTGCCAGCAGCCCAGCGGGACACAATGAGCAGTTCTTC.

The chain joins TRBV9 to TRBJ2-3, with 14 bases fitting TRBD2. CDR1 and CDR2 (germline): SGDLS, YYNGEE. This CDR3 contains 15 residues. The V gene end was trimmed by 5 bases and the J gene end by 5 bases; junction bases not matched to a gene: 4. In DNA form, the CDR3 reads TGTGCCAGCAGTGCCGGGACTAGCGGGGGAGATACGCAGTATTTT. This codes for CASSAGTSGGDTQYF. Looking up the rest from reference TRBV9 and TRBJ2-3 gives the full variable domain: DSGVTQTPKHLITATGQRVTLRCSPRSGDLSVYWYQQSLDQGLQFLIQYYNGEERAKGNILERFSAQQFPDLHSELNLSSLELGDSALYFCASSAGTSGGDTQYFGPGTRLTVL.

The chain uses TRBV18 and TRBJ2-7; 9 bases align to TRBD2. This CDR3 region has 17 residues. The V and J ends lost 6 bases and 3 bases, in that order; junction bases with no gene match: 15. The germline V gene encodes CDR1 KGHSH and CDR2 LQKENI. CDR3 nucleotide sequence: TGTGCCAGCTCTCTTACCGGGACTAGCTCTCGCGGCTACGAGCAGTACTTC. Its translation: CASSLTGTSSRGYEQYF.

The gene calls are TRBV7-9 and TRBJ1-1; 7 bases are a match to TRBD1. The CDR3 is made up of 12 amino acids. Germline CDR1 SEHNR, CDR2 FQNEAQ (reference sequence). J lost 7 bases, V lost 4 bases, and 3 bases had no gene match. The CDR3 is CASSSGQYEAFF. The CDR3 DNA reads TGTGCCAGCAGCTCGGGACAGTATGAAGCTTTCTTT.

The rearrangement links TRBV28 to TRBJ1-1; possibly TRBD1 for D (6 bases). The CDR3 spans 15 residues. V shed 5 bases and J shed 4 bases, with 17 bases lying between them. The germline V gene has CDR1 MDHEN and CDR2 SYDVKM. CDR3: CASSSHAQGFTEAFF. In DNA, the CDR3 is TGTGCCAGCAGTAGCCACGCTCAGGGGTTCACTGAAGCTTTCTTT.

The chain has TRBV3-1 (or the pseudogene TRBV3-2) and TRBJ2-5, with D maybe TRBD1 (8 bases). This CDR3 is 15 amino acids long. V gave up 5 bases and J gave up 4 bases, with 17 bases separating them. The germline CDR1 and CDR2 sequences are LGHDT and YNNKEL (reference sequence). The CDR3 sequence is CASSGRQGRGETQYF. The CDR3 DNA sequence: TGTGCCAGCAGCGGACGACAGGGGAGGGGAGAGACCCAGTACTTC.

The chain couples TRBV4-1 to TRBJ2-5; D might be TRBD2 (6 bases). Germline V gives CDR1 MGHRA, CDR2 YSYEKL. The CDR3 contains 14 residues. V dropped 3 bases and J dropped 5 bases, with 13 bases sitting between them. The CDR3 sequence: CASSQAEGRETQYF. The CDR3 DNA is TGCGCCAGCAGCCAGGCGGAGGGCCGGGAGACCCAGTACTTC.

V usage is TRBV3-1 (or the pseudogene TRBV3-2) and J usage is TRBJ2-3; 10 nucleotides align to TRBD2. The V and J ends lost 4 bases and 1 base, in that order; junction bases with no gene match: 5. The germline V gene encodes CDR1 LGHDT and CDR2 YNNKEL (reference sequence). This CDR3 has 16 residues. Here the CDR3 reads CASSPITSGGTDTQYF. The CDR3 coding sequence is TGTGCCAGCAGCCCTATAACTAGCGGGGGCACAGATACGCAGTATTTT.

This clone came up a few times. The gene calls are TRBV27 and TRBJ1-4, with 9 bases that match TRBD1. Per the germline V gene, CDR1 is MNHEY and CDR2 is SMNVEV (reference sequence). The CDR3 has 16 residues. After removal of 2 bases from V and 7 bases from J, the junction contained 8 bases not matched to a gene. CDR3 coding DNA: TGTGCCAGCAGTTTAGGGGAACAGGGGGCTGGTGAAAAACTGTTTTTT. Residues: CASSLGEQGAGEKLFF.

CDR3 region: CASSRGTGGYEQYF. CDR3 nucleotides: TGTGCCAGCAGCCGAGGGACAGGGGGCTACGAGCAGTACTTC. This chain uses TRBV14 with TRBJ2-7, with 11 nucleotides matching TRBD1. The CDR3 length is 14 residues. V dropped 4 bases and J dropped 3; count of bases not matched to a gene: 2. The germline gives CDR1 SGHDN, CDR2 FVKESK.

V and J are TRBV3-1 (or the pseudogene TRBV3-2) and TRBJ2-2; 11 bases fit TRBD2. This CDR3 comprises 15 residues. After removal of 7 bases from V and 6 bases from J, the junction contained 7 bases not matched to a gene. CDR1 and CDR2 (germline): LGHDT, YNNKEL (reference sequence). CDR3 DNA sequence: TGTGCCAGCACCTTTAGCGGGAGGGGCGCCGGGGAGCTGTTTTTT. It translates to CASTFSGRGAGELFF.

This chain uses TRBV5-1 with TRBJ1-3; no clear D. This CDR3 is built from 17 residues. Germline-derived CDR1 and CDR2 are SGHRS and YFSETQ. Trimming cost V 4 bases and J 4 bases, with 21 bases left between them. The CDR3 sequence: CASSPDVGPAAGNTIYF. DNA for the CDR3: TGCGCCAGCAGCCCGGACGTCGGGCCAGCGGCAGGAAACACCATATATTTT.

V and J are TRBV6-2 or TRBV6-3 and TRBJ1-2, with D possibly TRBD1 on 5 matching bases. Germline CDR1 is MNHEY and CDR2 is SVGEGT. The CDR3 runs 13 residues. The germline V and J ends were trimmed by 0 bases and 6 bases, with 8 bases remaining between them. CDR3 DNA: TGTGCCAGCAGTTACTCAGGCAGGGATGGCTACACCTTC. Translated, it gives CASSYSGRDGYTF.

The chain has TRBV7-8 and TRBJ2-5; 10 bases align to TRBD2. The CDR3 contains 15 residues. Looked up from germline, CDR1 is SGHVS and CDR2 is FQNEAQ. The V segment lost 3 bases and the J segment 1 base; nucleotides outside the gene matches: 2. CDR3: CASSFVAGGQETQYF. The CDR3, as DNA: TGTGCCAGCAGCTTTGTAGCGGGGGGCCAAGAGACCCAGTACTTC. The full variable domain, rest sourced from reference TRBV7-8 and TRBJ2-5, is GAGVSQSPRYKVAKRGQDVALRCDPISGHVSLFWYQQALGQGPEFLTYFQNEAQLDKSGLPSDRFFAERPEGSVSTLKIQRTQQEDSAVYLCASSFVAGGQETQYFGPGTRLLVL.